This record looks at one TCR beta chain sequence and its context. Sequencing used immunoSEQ multiplex PCR; TCRdb keeps in-frame clones, though not all of them. The sample lists 50,000 to 55,000 clones; around 87% were seen once. V was clipped by 1 base and J by 5 bases, with 11 bases between them. This CDR3 comprises 14 residues. Germline V CDR1 and CDR2: SGHTA, FQGNSA. The record originates from a study of OX40 agonist ivuxolimab in advanced cancers. Study overall: The patients got ivuxolimab, which is an agonistic anti-OX40 (CD134) antibody.

The V call is TRBV7-2, the J call TRBJ1-2; possible D gene TRBD1, 5 bases. This clonotype was sampled from an adult with an advanced solid tumor such as melanoma, head and neck, liver or kidney cancer. Material: CD4+ or CD8+ T cells sorted from blood, obtained in a trial of the OX40 agonist ivuxolimab. The CDR3 loop is CASSLGAGHYGYTF. The CDR3 coding sequence is TGTGCCAGCAGCTTAGGGGCAGGGCATTATGGCTACACCTTC.